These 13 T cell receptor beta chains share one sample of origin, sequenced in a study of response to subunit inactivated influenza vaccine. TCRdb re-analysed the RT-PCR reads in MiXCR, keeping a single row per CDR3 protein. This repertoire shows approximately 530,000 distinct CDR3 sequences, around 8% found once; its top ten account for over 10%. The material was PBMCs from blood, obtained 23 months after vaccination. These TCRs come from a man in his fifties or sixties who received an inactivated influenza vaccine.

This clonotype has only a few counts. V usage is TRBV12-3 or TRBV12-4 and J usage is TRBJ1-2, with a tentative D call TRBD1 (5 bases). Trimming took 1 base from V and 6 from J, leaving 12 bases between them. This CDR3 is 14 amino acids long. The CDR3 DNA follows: TGTGCCAGCAGTTTAGGGCAGGGAATCGATGGCTACACCTTC. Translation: CASSLGQGIDGYTF.

The DNA of the CDR3 is TGCGCCAGCACCCAGGGTTCGGGACAAGAGACCCAGTACTTC. It translates to CASTQGSGQETQYF. The V gene is TRBV5-1, the J gene TRBJ2-5; D is tentatively TRBD1 or TRBD2 (5 bases each). There are 14 residues in the CDR3. Germline lookup yields CDR1 SGHRS and CDR2 YFSETQ. Trimming stripped 6 bases from V and 2 bases from J, with 14 bases between.

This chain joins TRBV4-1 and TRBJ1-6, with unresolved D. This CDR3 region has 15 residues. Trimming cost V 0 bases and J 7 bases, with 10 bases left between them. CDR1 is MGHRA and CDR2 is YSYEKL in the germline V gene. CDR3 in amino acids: CASSQEARPNSPLHF. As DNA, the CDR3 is TGCGCCAGCAGCCAAGAAGCCAGACCAAATTCACCCCTCCACTTT.

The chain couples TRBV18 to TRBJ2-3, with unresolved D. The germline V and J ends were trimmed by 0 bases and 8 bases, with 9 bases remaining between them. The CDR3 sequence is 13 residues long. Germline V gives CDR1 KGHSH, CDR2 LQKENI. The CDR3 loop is CASSPPGPSTQYF. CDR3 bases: TGTGCCAGCTCACCACCGGGCCCCAGTACGCAGTATTTT.

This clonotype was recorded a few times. CDR3 loop: CASSLVARQGIFDNEQFF. As DNA, the CDR3 is TGTGCCAGCAGCTTGGTGGCCAGACAGGGGATTTTCGACAATGAGCAGTTCTTC. The V call is TRBV5-6, the J call TRBJ2-1; 8 bases map to TRBD1. Germline CDR1 is SGHDT and CDR2 is YYEEEE. J gave up 5 bases and V 0 bases, and 13 bases lay outside the gene matches. The CDR3 loop spans 18 amino acids.

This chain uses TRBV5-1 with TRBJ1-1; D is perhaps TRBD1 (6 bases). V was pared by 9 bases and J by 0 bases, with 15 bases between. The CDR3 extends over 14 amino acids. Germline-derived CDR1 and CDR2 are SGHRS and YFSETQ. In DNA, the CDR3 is TGCGCCACCCGAGCGGGGGCGATGAACACTGAAGCTTTCTTT. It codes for CATRAGAMNTEAFF.

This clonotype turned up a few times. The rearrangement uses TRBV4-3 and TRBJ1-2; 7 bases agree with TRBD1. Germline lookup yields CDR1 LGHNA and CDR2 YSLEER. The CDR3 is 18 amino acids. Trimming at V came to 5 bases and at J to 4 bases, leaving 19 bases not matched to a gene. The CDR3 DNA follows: TGCGCCAGCAGCACGGGCGGCCCTCTGGGACAGATGATCTATGGCTACACCTTC. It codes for CASSTGGPLGQMIYGYTF.

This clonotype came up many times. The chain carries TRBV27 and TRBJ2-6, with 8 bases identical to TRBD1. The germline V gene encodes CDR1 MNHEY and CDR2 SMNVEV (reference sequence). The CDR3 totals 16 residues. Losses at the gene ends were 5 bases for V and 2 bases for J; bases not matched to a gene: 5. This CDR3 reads CASSIQGVAGANVLTF. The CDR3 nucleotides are TGTGCCAGCAGTATACAGGGGGTAGCTGGGGCCAACGTCCTGACTTTC.

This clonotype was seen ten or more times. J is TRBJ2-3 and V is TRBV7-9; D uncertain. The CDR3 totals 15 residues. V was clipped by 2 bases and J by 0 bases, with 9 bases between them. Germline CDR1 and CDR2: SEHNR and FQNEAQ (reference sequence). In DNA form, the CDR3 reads TGTGCCAGCAGCTTAATCGGAACTAGCACAGATACGCAGTATTTT. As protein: CASSLIGTSTDTQYF.

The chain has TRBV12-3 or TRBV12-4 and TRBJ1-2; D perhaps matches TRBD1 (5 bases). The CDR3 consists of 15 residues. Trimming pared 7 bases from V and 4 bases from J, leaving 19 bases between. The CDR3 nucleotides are TGTGCCAGCACCGCCGGGGGGATGGGGCTCTATGGCTACACCTTC. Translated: CASTAGGMGLYGYTF.

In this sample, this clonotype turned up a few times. The DNA of the CDR3 is TGCAGTGCTCTGGGACAGGGTAGCACAGATACGCAGTATTTT. It is translated as CSALGQGSTDTQYF. J is TRBJ2-3 and V is TRBV20-1; TRBD1 aligns across 9 bases. This CDR3 has 14 residues. Germline CDR1 and CDR2: DFQATT and SNEGSKA (reference sequence). V gave up 5 bases and J gave up 0 bases; unmatched junction bases: 3.

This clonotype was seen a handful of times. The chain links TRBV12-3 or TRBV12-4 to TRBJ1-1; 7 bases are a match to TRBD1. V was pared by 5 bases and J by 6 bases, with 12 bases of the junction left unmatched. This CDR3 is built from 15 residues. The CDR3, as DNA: TGTGCCAGCAGTCCACCAGGACAGGCCCGTGCTGAAGCTTTCTTT. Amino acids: CASSPPGQARAEAFF.

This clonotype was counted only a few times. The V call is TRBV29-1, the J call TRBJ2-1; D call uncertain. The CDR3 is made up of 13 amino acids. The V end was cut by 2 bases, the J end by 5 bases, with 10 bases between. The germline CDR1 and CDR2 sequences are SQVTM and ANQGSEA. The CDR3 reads CSVEKHHNNEQFF. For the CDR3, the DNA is TGCAGCGTTGAAAAACACCATAACAATGAGCAGTTCTTC.